Below, 30 T cell receptor beta chains from the same sample are listed, as sequenced in a study of CD8 T cells in Susac syndrome. Random hexamers were used to reverse transcribe roughly 0.45 to 1 ug of RNA. MiXCR, run by TCRdb on the immunoSEQ multiplex PCR reads, gives a single entry per CDR3 protein. The table shows 100,000 to 150,000 distinct CDR3 sequences, with 94% occurring only once. The sequencing sample was made of CD4+ T cells from PBMCs. The receptors derive from a human donor in good health.

J is TRBJ1-2 and V is TRBV5-6; D perhaps matches TRBD1 (6 bases). Germline CDR1 reads SGHDT; CDR2 reads YYEEEE. The V end lost 5 bases, the J end lost 7 bases, and 18 bases lay between the germline ends. The CDR3 loop spans 14 amino acids. The CDR3 nucleotides read TGTGCCAGCAGACTGACTACAGGGAAACGTGGCTACACCTTC. As protein: CASRLTTGKRGYTF.

The chain employs TRBV20-1 and TRBJ2-3; 7 positions match TRBD1. The CDR3 runs to 14 residues. Germline CDR1 and CDR2: DFQATT and SNEGSKA (reference sequence). DNA for the CDR3: TGCAGCGGACAGGACGGTCGTTCGACAGATACGCAGTATTTT. This translates into CSGQDGRSTDTQYF.

This chain connects TRBV7-9 to TRBJ2-3; D is ambiguous. CDR1 and CDR2 from the germline V gene are SEHNR and FQNEAQ (reference sequence). CDR3 length equals 15 residues. Trimming took off 4 bases at V and 0 bases at J, with 11 bases between the two ends. CDR3 DNA sequence: TGTGCCAGCAGCTCTAATATACCTAGCACAGATACGCAGTATTTT. This encodes CASSSNIPSTDTQYF.

The chain combines TRBV10-3 with TRBJ2-2, with D perhaps being TRBD1 or TRBD2 (5 bases each). V lost 2 bases to trimming and J lost 7 bases, with 11 bases between them. The CDR3 has 14 amino acids. Looked up from germline, CDR1 is ENHRY and CDR2 is SYGVKD. The CDR3 loop is CAISEGTAGGELFF. The CDR3 DNA sequence: TGTGCCATCAGTGAGGGGACCGCTGGCGGGGAGCTGTTTTTT.

A single count supports this clonotype. The rearrangement joins TRBV2 to TRBJ1-2; 7 bases agree with TRBD1. Germline assignment: CDR1 SNHLY and CDR2 FYNNEI. The CDR3 extends over 15 amino acids. Germline trimming cut 6 bases from V and 3 bases from J; bases unmatched to any gene: 10. For the CDR3, the DNA is TGTGCCAGCAGGGAGGGGGCGTATGGCGACTATGGCTACACCTTC. Protein product: CASREGAYGDYGYTF.

This clonotype has only one observation. The chain is built from TRBV2 and TRBJ1-1; 10 bases match TRBD1. The ends lost 4 bases at V and 5 bases at J; junction bases unmatched: 1. Germline CDR1 and CDR2: SNHLY and FYNNEI. The CDR3 length is 13 residues. The CDR3 is CASSAGQGTEAFF. CDR3 nucleotides: TGTGCCAGCAGTGCGGGACAGGGGACTGAAGCTTTCTTT.

J is TRBJ2-1 and V is TRBV29-1; 7 bases fit TRBD2. In germline, CDR1 is SQVTM, CDR2 ANQGSEA. V shed 6 bases, J shed 6 bases, and the junction held 20 bases outside the gene matches. The CDR3 loop spans 17 amino acids. The CDR3 region is CSVVGGRAKHFFNEQFF. The CDR3 DNA reads TGCAGCGTGGTCGGGGGGAGAGCCAAGCATTTTTTCAATGAGCAGTTCTTC.

The chain employs TRBV30 and TRBJ1-6, with D unclear. V was trimmed by 4 bases and J by 5 bases, leaving 15 bases between them. CDR3 size: 15 residues. CDR1 and CDR2 from the germline V gene are GTSNPN and SVGIG (reference sequence). The DNA of the CDR3 is TGTGCCTGGAACGTGGGTGGACTGAATAATTCACCCCTCCACTTT. Amino acids: CAWNVGGLNNSPLHF.

The gene calls are TRBV5-1 and TRBJ2-1; D not resolved. The CDR3 spans 14 residues. Looked up from germline, CDR1 is SGHRS and CDR2 is YFSETQ. Trimming cost V 0 bases and J 6 bases, with 10 bases left between them. The CDR3 coding sequence is TGCGCCAGCAGCTTGGAGGCAAATAGCAATGAGCAGTTCTTC. It specifies CASSLEANSNEQFF.

This clonotype was observed a single time. The V gene is TRBV7-2, the J gene TRBJ2-2; D call uncertain. Between the trimmed V and J ends, which lost 1 base and 4 bases, there was a span of 7 bases. The CDR3 extends over 14 amino acids. Germline-derived CDR1 and CDR2 are SGHTA and FQGNSA. The CDR3 loop reads CASSLEAFTGELFF. In nucleotides, the CDR3 is TGTGCCAGCAGCTTAGAGGCTTTCACCGGGGAGCTGTTTTTT.

V usage is TRBV18 and J usage is TRBJ1-6; D might be TRBD1 (5 bases). The V end was cut by 6 bases, the J end by 13 bases, with 19 bases between. The germline CDR1 and CDR2 sequences are KGHSH and LQKENI. The CDR3 consists of 14 residues. CDR3: CASSPYEGPRPLHF. The DNA for the CDR3 is TGTGCCAGCTCCCCTTACGAGGGGCCGAGGCCCCTCCACTTT.

The chain uses TRBV19 and TRBJ2-5; D call uncertain. The V end lost 6 bases, the J end lost 4 bases, and 12 bases lay between the germline ends. Germline V gene sequence: CDR1 LNHDA, CDR2 SQIVND (reference sequence). This CDR3 is built from 13 residues. CDR3 residues: CASRSSSGETQYF. CDR3 nucleotide sequence: TGTGCCAGTAGGTCTAGTTCGGGAGAGACCCAGTACTTC.

V is TRBV11-1 and J is TRBJ2-7; 7 bases fit TRBD1. Germline V CDR1 and CDR2: SGHAT, FQDESV (reference sequence). After removal of 4 bases from V and 2 bases from J, the junction contained 5 bases not matched to a gene. This CDR3 has 14 amino acids. CDR3 in DNA: TGTGCCAGCAGCTGGAACAGGGGCACCTACGAGCAGTACTTC. Translation: CASSWNRGTYEQYF. Full variable domain (outside the CDR3, taken from reference TRBV11-1 and TRBJ2-7): EAEVAQSPRYKITEKSQAVAFWCDPISGHATLYWYRQILGQGPELLVQFQDESVVDDSQLPKDRFSAERLKGVDSTLKIQPAELGDSAMYLCASSWNRGTYEQYFGPGTRLTVT.

J is TRBJ1-1 and V is TRBV19, with 7 nucleotides matching TRBD1. The V and J ends lost 7 bases and 1 base, in that order; junction bases with no gene match: 6. CDR1 is LNHDA, CDR2 SQIVND, per germline (reference sequence). The CDR3 is 14 amino acids. CDR3: CASTSTGKNTEAFF. As DNA, the CDR3 is TGTGCCAGTACCTCGACAGGGAAGAACACTGAAGCTTTCTTT.

This clonotype appeared a single time. This rearrangement joins TRBV29-1 to TRBJ2-3; 8 bases align to TRBD2. J gave up 3 bases and V 5 bases, and 4 bases lay outside the gene matches. Germline V CDR1 and CDR2: SQVTM, ANQGSEA. This CDR3 spans 13 amino acids. CDR3 DNA sequence: TGCAGCGTTCGGACTAGCTCAACAGATACGCAGTATTTT. As protein: CSVRTSSTDTQYF.

The chain carries TRBV30 and TRBJ1-1, with D possibly being TRBD1 (5 bases). The CDR3 spans 13 residues. Germline loops: CDR1 GTSNPN, CDR2 SVGIG (reference sequence). With 2 bases removed from V and 6 bases from J, the gap between germline ends came to 13 bases. The CDR3 DNA reads as TGTGCCTGGAGTCGGGACCCGGGAGCTGAAGCTTTCTTT. This encodes CAWSRDPGAEAFF.

The J gene is TRBJ2-1, the V gene TRBV12-3 or TRBV12-4; weak D call: TRBD1 (6 bases). Trimming shortened V by 1 base and J by 3 bases, and 10 bases separated the two germline ends. The CDR3 consists of 15 residues. CDR3 sequence: CASSLGGGGYNEQFF. CDR3 nucleotides: TGTGCCAGCAGTTTAGGAGGGGGTGGCTACAATGAGCAGTTCTTC.

This clonotype was recorded only once. The chain couples TRBV12-3 or TRBV12-4 to TRBJ2-1, with 10 bases identical to TRBD2. The CDR3 length is 15 residues. Trimming at V came to 6 bases and at J to 6 bases, leaving 8 bases not matched to a gene. CDR3: CASRPPGLASNEQFF. The DNA of the CDR3 is TGTGCCAGCAGACCACCGGGACTAGCGAGCAATGAGCAGTTCTTC.

The chain links TRBV29-1 to TRBJ2-1, with 11 bases aligning to TRBD2. CDR3 length: 13 residues. V lost 4 bases, J lost 7 bases, and 3 bases stayed unmatched. The germline gives CDR1 SQVTM, CDR2 ANQGSEA. In nucleotides, the CDR3 is TGCAGCGTTGCTAGCGGGGGGTGGAATGAGCAGTTCTTC. It specifies CSVASGGWNEQFF.

The chain combines TRBV27 with TRBJ2-1; D gene uncertain. The germline V and J ends were trimmed by 5 bases and 1 base, with 12 bases remaining between them. CDR1 MNHEY and CDR2 SMNVEV come from the germline V gene (reference sequence). The CDR3 totals 15 residues. The CDR3 spells CASSLSSQSYNEQFF. The CDR3 DNA reads as TGTGCCAGCAGTCTCTCCTCGCAATCCTACAATGAGCAGTTCTTC.

The chain carries TRBV7-2 and TRBJ2-7; no clear D. The CDR3 extends over 14 amino acids. The V and J ends lost 2 bases and 0 bases respectively, with 8 bases between them. Germline V gene data show CDR1 as SGHTA and CDR2 as FQGNSA. In DNA form, the CDR3 reads TGTGCCAGCAGCTTATTCAGCAGCTCCTACGAGCAGTACTTC. It codes for CASSLFSSSYEQYF.

CDR3 in DNA: TGTGCCAGCAGCTTTCTAGCGGGAGGACCCGCAGATACGCAGTATTTT. As protein: CASSFLAGGPADTQYF. V usage is TRBV7-9 and J usage is TRBJ2-3; 11 bases map to TRBD2. Germline V CDR1 and CDR2: SEHNR, FQNEAQ (reference sequence). V shed 3 bases and J 4 bases; nucleotides not matched to a gene: 6. CDR3 size: 16 residues.

The chain recombines TRBV24-1 with TRBJ2-5, with D maybe TRBD1 (6 bases). V was clipped by 2 bases and J by 5 bases, with 11 bases between them. The CDR3 is 14 amino acids. Germline V CDR1 and CDR2: KGHDR, SFDVKD. CDR3 coding DNA: TGTGCCACCAGTGATTCTCAGGGGATCGAGACCCAGTACTTC. It encodes CATSDSQGIETQYF.

The rearrangement joins TRBV7-6 to TRBJ2-1; 10 bases line up with TRBD1. The CDR3 extends over 15 amino acids. V was clipped by 5 bases and J by 5 bases; unmatched bases: 6. Germline CDR1 and CDR2: SGHVS and FNYEAQ. CDR3 sequence (DNA): TGTGCCAGCAGCAAAGGGGGGACAGGGGACAATGAGCAGTTCTTC. It yields the protein CASSKGGTGDNEQFF.

The chain uses TRBV6-5 and TRBJ1-6, with a possible D match to TRBD1 (6 bases). This CDR3 has 13 residues. CDR1 and CDR2 from the germline V gene are MNHEY and SVGAGI. Between the trimmed V and J ends, which lost 6 bases and 10 bases, there was a span of 13 bases. CDR3 bases: TGTGCCAGCAGGCTACAGGGAGACTCACCCCTCCACTTT. Its protein is CASRLQGDSPLHF.

Here the CDR3 DNA reads TGTGCCAGCAGTTATCTACCCTGGGGGGCACAACACCTCGATACGCAGTATTTT. Its translation is CASSYLPWGAQHLDTQYF. The chain is built from TRBV6-2 or TRBV6-3 and TRBJ2-3, with D possibly called TRBD1 or TRBD2 (6 bases each). Germline assignment: CDR1 MNHEY and CDR2 SVGEGT. The CDR3 runs 18 residues. V was cut by 3 bases and J by 6 bases, with 25 bases left in between.

The genes are TRBV5-4 and TRBJ1-1, with D hard to call. Germline CDR1 is SGHNT and CDR2 is YYREEE (reference sequence). CDR3 length: 14 amino acids. The V gene lost 0 bases and the J gene lost 5 bases, with 11 bases spanning the gap. CDR3 bases: TGTGCCAGCAGCTTGGCCCGATCCGGGACTGAAGCTTTCTTT. It is translated as CASSLARSGTEAFF.

J is TRBJ2-2 and V is TRBV5-1, with D hard to call. The V and J ends lost 0 bases and 0 bases respectively, with 9 bases between them. Germline CDR1 SGHRS, CDR2 YFSETQ. This CDR3 has 16 residues. CDR3 DNA: TGCGCCAGCAGCTTGGGGTACTCGACGAACACCGGGGAGCTGTTTTTT. It translates to CASSLGYSTNTGELFF.

The gene calls are TRBV3-1 and TRBJ2-1; a possible D gene is TRBD2 (6 bases). CDR1 and CDR2 (germline): LGHDT, YNNKEL (reference sequence). V was cut by 1 base and J by 5 bases, with 12 bases left in between. The CDR3 sequence is 15 residues long. As DNA, the CDR3 is TGTGCCAGCAGCCAAGTAGGGACTGAGAACAATGAGCAGTTCTTC. It yields the protein CASSQVGTENNEQFF.

This rearrangement joins TRBV7-2 to TRBJ2-7; unclear D gene. V was trimmed by 3 bases and J by 2 bases, leaving 5 bases between them. CDR3 size: 12 residues. Germline lookup yields CDR1 SGHTA and CDR2 FQGNSA. CDR3 region: CASSFNTYEQYF. CDR3 DNA sequence: TGTGCCAGCAGCTTCAACACCTACGAGCAGTACTTC.